A single sample is the source of the 17 T cell receptor beta chains below, sequenced in a study of T cell repertoires in cytomegalovirus infection. A single record per CDR3 protein comes from TCRdb applying MiXCR to the reads. The repertoire has about 490,000 distinct CDR3 sequences, about 15% of them found once; the top ten carry about 24%. The sequenced sample consisted of CD8+ T cells from PBMCs. The receptor set was obtained from a human donor in good health (CMV status not recorded). Some clones in this sample may be carry-over from other donors' samples.

This clonotype rates as medium-sized. The chain links TRBV7-2 to TRBJ1-2; no definite D call. Germline CDR1 and CDR2: SGHTA and FQGNSA. V was cut by 5 bases and J by 2 bases, with 15 bases left in between. The CDR3 extends over 15 amino acids. The CDR3 protein is CASSPDTRTNYGYTF. In DNA form, the CDR3 reads TGTGCCAGCAGCCCTGACACCCGGACCAACTATGGCTACACCTTC.

This chain joins TRBV19 and TRBJ1-5, with 7 bases matching TRBD1. The V gene's germline CDR1 is LNHDA and CDR2 SQIVND (reference sequence). This CDR3 region has 13 residues. Trimming took 8 bases from V and 3 from J; bases not matched to a gene: 4. CDR3 loop: CASDRDNNQPQHF. The CDR3 nucleotides read TGTGCCAGTGACAGGGATAACAATCAGCCCCAGCATTTT.

This clonotype was counted at least ten times. The V call is TRBV6-5, the J call TRBJ1-1; D uncertain. The CDR3 loop spans 15 amino acids. V lost 0 bases and J 4 bases, leaving 12 bases between the germline ends. Germline values: CDR1 MNHEY, CDR2 SVGAGI. CDR3 loop: CASSYSIGRATEAFF. The CDR3 region has the DNA TGTGCCAGCAGTTACTCGATCGGGCGTGCCACTGAAGCTTTCTTT.

This chain uses TRBV5-1 with TRBJ1-2, with 7 bases that match TRBD1. Germline CDR1 reads SGHRS; CDR2 reads YFSETQ. Trimming took 3 bases from V and 4 from J; bases not matched to a gene: 6. The CDR3 totals 14 residues. CDR3 DNA: TGCGCCAGCAGCTGGGACAGACCGACCTATGGCTACACCTTC. This encodes CASSWDRPTYGYTF.

The chain links TRBV28 to TRBJ1-2; D is unclear. There are 12 residues in the CDR3. CDR1 MDHEN and CDR2 SYDVKM come from the germline V gene. Trimming took 3 bases from V and 8 from J, leaving 10 bases between them. CDR3 loop: CASSLGREGYTF. In nucleotides, the CDR3 is TGTGCCAGCAGTTTGGGAAGAGAGGGCTACACCTTC.

This rearrangement joins TRBV29-1 to TRBJ1-2; D gene ambiguous. The V gene lost 7 bases and the J gene lost 5 bases, with 11 bases spanning the gap. Per germline, CDR1 SQVTM and CDR2 ANQGSEA. The CDR3 spans 11 residues. The CDR3 sequence is CSGESRYGYTF. The CDR3 DNA reads as TGCAGCGGCGAGAGTAGGTATGGCTACACCTTC.

J is TRBJ2-7 and V is TRBV5-6, with 11 bases matching TRBD1. This CDR3 spans 15 amino acids. V trimming: 2 bases; J trimming: 5 bases; junction bases outside the gene matches: 6. Looked up from germline, CDR1 is SGHDT and CDR2 is YYEEEE. The DNA of the CDR3 is TGTGCCAGCAGCTTTGGACAGGGGGCGAGGAACGAGCAGTACTTC. The encoded protein is CASSFGQGARNEQYF.

In this sample, this clonotype turned up a few times. The CDR3: CASSRGLSYEQYF. The DNA for the CDR3 is TGTGCCAGTAGTAGGGGACTCTCCTACGAGCAGTACTTC. The J gene is TRBJ2-7, the V gene TRBV19; D may be TRBD2 (6 bases). The CDR3 covers 13 residues. Germline lookup yields CDR1 LNHDA and CDR2 SQIVND (reference sequence). The V gene lost 4 bases and the J gene lost 0 bases, with 7 bases spanning the gap.

This chain links TRBV29-1 with TRBJ2-5; 7 bases line up with TRBD2. This CDR3 spans 12 amino acids. The V gene's germline CDR1 is SQVTM and CDR2 ANQGSEA. As DNA, the CDR3 is TGCAGGGGGGGGGGAGAGGGCGAGACCCAGTACTTC. Encoded protein: CRGGGEGETQYF. Using reference TRBV29-1 and TRBJ2-5 for the parts outside the CDR3, the full variable domain is SAVISQKPSRDICQRGTSLTIQCQVDSQVTMMFWYRQQPGQSLTLIATANQGSEATYESGFVIDKFPISRPNLTFSTLTVSNMSPEDSSIYLCRGGGEGETQYFGPGTRLLVL.

The genes are TRBV27 and TRBJ1-1; 7 bases line up with TRBD1. V lost 6 bases, J lost 5 bases, and 12 bases stayed unmatched. The CDR3 has 15 amino acids. Germline V lookup: CDR1 MNHEY, CDR2 SMNVEV (reference sequence). Written as DNA, the CDR3 is TGTGCCAGCAGCTCCGGGACAGCCAGACGTACTGAAGCTTTCTTT. Translating it yields CASSSGTARRTEAFF.

Turning to this clonotype: This could be a read error, since a much larger clone is one nucleotide away. This likely comes from a read error, as the CDR3 has no conserved phenylalanine or tryptophan at its end. The chain joins TRBV30 to TRBJ2-6, with 9 bases aligning to TRBD2. Looked up from germline, CDR1 is GTSNPN and CDR2 is SVGIG (reference sequence). Germline trimming cut 1 base from V and 1 base from J; bases unmatched to any gene: 5. CDR3 size: 17 residues. The chain's CDR3 is CAWSEALAGSGANVLTL. The CDR3 DNA sequence: TGTGCCTGGAGTGAGGCGCTAGCGGGATCTGGGGCCAACGTCCTGACTTTA.

This clonotype was counted only a few times. This chain links TRBV29-1 with TRBJ1-2; D is possibly TRBD1 (5 bases). This CDR3 is 12 amino acids long. CDR1 is SQVTM, CDR2 ANQGSEA, per germline. Trimming removed 2 bases from V and 3 bases from J, with 7 bases in between. CDR3 nucleotides: TGCAGCGTTGAATCAGGGTACTATGGCTACACCTTC. It translates to CSVESGYYGYTF.

In this sample, this clonotype turned up many times. J is TRBJ2-1 and V is TRBV11-2, with TRBD2 matching 7 bases. The CDR3 is made up of 16 amino acids. Germline assignment: CDR1 SGHAT and CDR2 FQNNGV. V lost 5 bases, J lost 8 bases, and 15 bases stayed unmatched. The CDR3 DNA reads as TGTGCCAGCAGCCCGGCCGGGGGACTAAAGTTCTATGAGCAGTTCTTC. The encoded protein is CASSPAGGLKFYEQFF.

This chain links TRBV9 with TRBJ1-5; D perhaps matches TRBD1 (6 bases). The germline gives CDR1 SGDLS, CDR2 YYNGEE. The length of the CDR3 is 14 residues. Trimming removed 3 bases from V and 4 bases from J, with 11 bases in between. CDR3 sequence reads: CASSGGGPNQPQHF. CDR3 DNA: TGTGCCAGCAGCGGAGGGGGGCCGAATCAGCCCCAGCATTTT.

The genes are TRBV11-2 and TRBJ2-1; TRBD2 aligns across 7 bases. The CDR3 has 16 residues. The trim removed 1 base at V and 5 bases at J, leaving 8 bases unmatched. From germline, CDR1 is SGHAT and CDR2 FQNNGV. The chain's CDR3 is CASSLADGTTNNEQFF. The CDR3 region has the DNA TGTGCCAGCAGCTTAGCCGACGGGACTACCAACAATGAGCAGTTCTTC. The entire variable domain, with the rest obtained from reference TRBV11-2 and TRBJ2-1, is as follows: EAGVAQSPRYKIIEKRQSVAFWCNPISGHATLYWYQQILGQGPKLLIQFQNNGVVDDSQLPKDRFSAERLKGVDSTLKIQPAKLEDSAVYLCASSLADGTTNNEQFFGPGTRLTVL.

This clonotype was counted only a few times. The rearrangement joins TRBV28 to TRBJ2-3; 8 nucleotides match TRBD2. Germline CDR1 reads MDHEN; CDR2 reads SYDVKM. The CDR3 sequence is 15 residues long. V shed 6 bases and J 2 bases; nucleotides not matched to a gene: 7. CDR3 amino acids: CASSPLAGLTDTQYF. For the CDR3, the DNA is TGTGCCAGCAGCCCGTTAGCGGGACTCACAGATACGCAGTATTTT.

This clonotype turned up a few times. This chain connects TRBV27 to TRBJ1-2; D ambiguous. The V and J ends lost 6 bases and 1 base respectively, with 15 bases between them. The CDR3 runs 15 residues. CDR1 and CDR2 (germline): MNHEY, SMNVEV (reference sequence). The CDR3 region has the DNA TGTGCCAGCAGGGACTCAGTTAGTTTTAACTATGGCTACACCTTC. Translation: CASRDSVSFNYGYTF.